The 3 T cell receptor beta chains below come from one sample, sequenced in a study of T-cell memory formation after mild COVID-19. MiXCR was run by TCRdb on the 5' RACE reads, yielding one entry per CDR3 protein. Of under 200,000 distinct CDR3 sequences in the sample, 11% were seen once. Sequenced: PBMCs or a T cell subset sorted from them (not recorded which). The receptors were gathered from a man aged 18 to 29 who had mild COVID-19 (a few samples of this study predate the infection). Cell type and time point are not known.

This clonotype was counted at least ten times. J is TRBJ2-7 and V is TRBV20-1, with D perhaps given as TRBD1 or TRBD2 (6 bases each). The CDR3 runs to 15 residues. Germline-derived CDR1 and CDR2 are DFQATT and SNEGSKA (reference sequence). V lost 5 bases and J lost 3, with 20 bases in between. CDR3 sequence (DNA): TGCAGTGCTGCCTCCTCCCCGGGGGCGTTCTACGAGCAGTACGTC. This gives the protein CSAASSPGAFYEQYV.

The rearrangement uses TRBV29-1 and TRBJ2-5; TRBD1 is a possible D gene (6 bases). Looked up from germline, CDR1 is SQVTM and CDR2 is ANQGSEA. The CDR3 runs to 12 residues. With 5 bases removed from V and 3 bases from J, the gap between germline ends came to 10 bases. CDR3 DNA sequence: TGCAGCGTTCAAAGGACAGAAGAGACCCAGTACTTC. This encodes CSVQRTEETQYF.

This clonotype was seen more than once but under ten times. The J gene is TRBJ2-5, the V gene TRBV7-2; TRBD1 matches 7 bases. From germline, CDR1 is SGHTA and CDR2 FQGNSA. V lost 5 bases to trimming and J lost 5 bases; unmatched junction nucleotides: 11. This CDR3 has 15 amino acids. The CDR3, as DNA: TGTGCCAGCAGCCCCCAGACAGGGCTAGAGGAGACCCAGTACTTC. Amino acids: CASSPQTGLEETQYF. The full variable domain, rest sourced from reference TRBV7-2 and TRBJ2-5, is GAGVSQSPSNKVTEKGKDVELRCDPISGHTALYWYRQSLGQGLEFLIYFQGNSAPDKSGLPSDRFSAERTGGSVSTLTIQRTQQEDSAVYLCASSPQTGLEETQYFGPGTRLLVL.